The 5 T cell receptor beta chains presented below share a single source sample, sequenced in a study of cytomegalovirus exposure and HLA in healthy donors. The PCR had 60 Vbeta and 13 Jbeta primers. Sequencing used immunoSEQ multiplex PCR; TCRdb keeps in-frame clones, though not all of them. The data hold about 120,000 clones, with about 80% observed a single time. The specimen was PBMCs. Receptors were obtained from a woman aged 40 to 50 in good health and CMV-seropositive.

This chain joins TRBV5-6 and TRBJ2-3, with 12 bases aligning to TRBD2. CDR1 is SGHDT and CDR2 is YYEEEE in the germline V gene. The ends lost 10 bases at V and 1 base at J; junction bases unmatched: 7. This CDR3 is 15 amino acids long. The CDR3 sequence: CAGTLAGGGTDTQYF. The CDR3 region has the DNA TGTGCCGGGACACTAGCGGGAGGAGGCACAGATACGCAGTATTTT.

J is TRBJ1-2 and V is TRBV6-5; the D is unclear. This CDR3 comprises 16 residues. Trimming took 0 bases from V and 0 from J, leaving 11 bases between them. Germline V gene sequence: CDR1 MNHEY, CDR2 SVGAGI. The CDR3 nucleotides are TGTGCCAGCAGTTACTCGATGCAGGCCCCTAACTATGGCTACACCTTC. Its protein product is CASSYSMQAPNYGYTF.

The chain is built from TRBV6-1 and TRBJ2-3; 9 positions match TRBD2. This CDR3 comprises 23 residues. Germline V gene data show CDR1 as MNHNS and CDR2 as SASEGT. Trimming cost V 2 bases and J 7 bases; bases outside gene matches: 31. The CDR3 reads CASSEWCYIRTEPGLAIVNTQYF. In DNA, the CDR3 is TGTGCCAGCAGTGAATGGTGTTATATTCGGACAGAACCGGGACTAGCCATAGTGAATACGCAGTATTTT.

This sequence joins TRBV9 and TRBJ2-3; 9 bases are shared with TRBD1. V was clipped by 3 bases and J by 4 bases; unmatched bases: 9. The CDR3 is made up of 16 amino acids. The germline V gene has CDR1 SGDLS and CDR2 YYNGEE. In DNA, the CDR3 is TGTGCCAGCAGCGGTTCCGGGACAGGGATAGCAGATACGCAGTATTTT. Protein: CASSGSGTGIADTQYF.

The J gene is TRBJ1-4, the V gene TRBV7-9, with D unresolved. The V gene's germline CDR1 is SEHNR and CDR2 FQNEAQ (reference sequence). V lost 3 bases, J lost 0 bases, and 11 bases lay in between. The CDR3 is 16 amino acids. CDR3: CASSFSSSATNEKLFF. The CDR3 coding sequence is TGTGCCAGCAGCTTTAGTAGTTCCGCAACTAATGAAAAACTGTTTTTT.